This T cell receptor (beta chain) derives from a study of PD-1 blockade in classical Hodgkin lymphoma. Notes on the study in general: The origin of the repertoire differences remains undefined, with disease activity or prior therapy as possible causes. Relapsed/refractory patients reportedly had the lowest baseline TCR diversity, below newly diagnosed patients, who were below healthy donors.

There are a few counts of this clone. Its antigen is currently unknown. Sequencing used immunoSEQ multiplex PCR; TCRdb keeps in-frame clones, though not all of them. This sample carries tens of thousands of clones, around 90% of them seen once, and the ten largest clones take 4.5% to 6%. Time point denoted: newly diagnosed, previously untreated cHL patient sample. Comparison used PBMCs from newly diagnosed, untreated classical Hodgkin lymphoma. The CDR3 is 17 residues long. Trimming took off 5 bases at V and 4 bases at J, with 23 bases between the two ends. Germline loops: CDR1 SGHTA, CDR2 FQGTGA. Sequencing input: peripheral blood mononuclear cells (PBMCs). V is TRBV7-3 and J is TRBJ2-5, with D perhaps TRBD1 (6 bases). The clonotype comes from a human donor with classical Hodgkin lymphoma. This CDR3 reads CASSVGPRGRGGETQYF. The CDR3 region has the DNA TGTGCCAGCAGCGTCGGGCCCAGGGGCCGAGGGGGAGAGACCCAGTACTTC.